This T cell receptor (beta chain) derives from a study of blood T cell repertoires in COVID-19. Overall study context: Samples taken during acute and convalescent COVID-19 were collected in the United States, Italy and Spain. From T cells, B-cell-depleted T cells, or PBMCs came the material, which was cDNA or gDNA.

This CDR3 has 16 residues. The germline V gene has CDR1 SGHRS and CDR2 YFSETQ. The J segment lost 2 bases and the V segment lost 4 bases, leaving 10 bases of the junction unmatched. TCRdb keeps only in-frame clones here, not all; method: immunoSEQ multiplex PCR. The table includes around 50,000 clones, less than 90% detected once. The receptor's source is a human donor in a cohort sampled during active COVID-19. The source material was peripheral blood. The V gene is TRBV5-1, the J gene TRBJ2-3, with TRBD1 identical over 7 bases. For the CDR3, the DNA is TGCGCCAGCAGCCCCGGACAGGTTGGGTCCACAGATACGCAGTATTTT. Its translation: CASSPGQVGSTDTQYF.